The 26 T cell receptor beta chains below were found in one sample sequenced in a study of T-cell reconstitution after alpha-beta-depleted transplantation in children. Preparation of the TCRbeta library was carried out with unique molecular identifiers. A single record per CDR3 protein comes from TCRdb applying MiXCR to the PCR reads. The data contain roughly 100,000 distinct CDR3 sequences, about 8% of them singletons. This specimen was PBMCs, taken before TCRalphabeta/CD19-depleted stem cell transplant. The receptors here all came from a boy between 2 and 15 years old with acute lymphoblastic leukemia, due to receive a stem cell transplant.

This clonotype was seen repeatedly, ten times or more. V and J are TRBV7-2 and TRBJ2-1; no clear D. The CDR3 has 14 residues. V dropped 5 bases and J dropped 4 bases, with 12 bases sitting between them. Per the germline V gene, CDR1 is SGHTA and CDR2 is FQGNSA. Written as DNA, the CDR3 is TGTGCCAGCAGCCTTAGCCGGGCGTACAATGAGCAGTTCTTC. Translating it yields CASSLSRAYNEQFF.

This clonotype was observed a handful of times. The rearrangement joins TRBV6-1 to TRBJ1-4; 7 positions agree with TRBD1. There are 18 residues in the CDR3. V shed 6 bases, J shed 0 bases, and the junction held 13 bases outside the gene matches. The germline V gene encodes CDR1 MNHNS and CDR2 SASEGT. DNA of the CDR3: TGTGCCAGCAGAGGATGGACAGGCGAACCGGCAACTAATGAAAAACTGTTTTTT. Its protein is CASRGWTGEPATNEKLFF.

Ten or more counts support this clonotype. The V and J genes are TRBV5-1 and TRBJ2-5; 7 bases map to TRBD2. CDR3 length: 15 amino acids. Germline trimming cut 4 bases from V and 4 bases from J; bases unmatched to any gene: 10. The germline gives CDR1 SGHRS, CDR2 YFSETQ. CDR3 in DNA: TGCGCCAGCAGCGTCCAGGGCTGGGGGGGAGAGACCCAGTACTTC. Protein: CASSVQGWGGETQYF.

This clonotype was counted between two and nine times. The chain carries TRBV5-6 and TRBJ1-1; D not certain. Trimming left V 0 bases short and J 10 bases short, with 13 bases between. This CDR3 comprises 13 residues. Germline V gives CDR1 SGHDT, CDR2 YYEEEE. CDR3 protein: CASSLGASPAAFF. CDR3 DNA: TGTGCCAGCAGCTTGGGGGCCTCCCCAGCAGCTTTCTTT.

This clonotype appeared many times. J is TRBJ1-5 and V is TRBV7-9, with 10 bases matching TRBD1. The CDR3 totals 16 residues. V was pared by 1 base and J by 7 bases, with 7 bases of the junction left unmatched. CDR1 SEHNR and CDR2 FQNEAQ come from the germline V gene (reference sequence). The CDR3 bases are TGTGCCAGCAGCTTAGGAAGACAGGGGGCCAACCAGCCCCAGCATTTT. Encoded protein: CASSLGRQGANQPQHF.

The V gene is TRBV4-2, the J gene TRBJ2-7; D could derive from TRBD1 or TRBD2 (5 bases each). Looked up from germline, CDR1 is LGHNA and CDR2 is YNFKEQ. The V and J ends lost 4 bases and 0 bases respectively, with 13 bases between them. There are 15 residues in the CDR3. CDR3 loop: CASSLWDGGSYEQYF. CDR3 DNA: TGTGCCAGCAGCCTCTGGGACGGAGGCTCCTACGAGCAGTACTTC.

The rearrangement links TRBV6-1 to TRBJ2-7, with D tentatively TRBD2 (6 bases). V was clipped by 5 bases and J by 2 bases, with 13 bases between them. There are 14 residues in the CDR3. From germline, CDR1 is MNHNS and CDR2 SASEGT. CDR3 in amino acids: CASSPRRTTYEQYF. CDR3 nucleotides: TGTGCCAGCAGTCCCCGCCGGACTACCTACGAGCAGTACTTC.

V is TRBV5-1 and J is TRBJ2-5, with 14 positions matching TRBD2. There are 20 residues in the CDR3. Per the germline V gene, CDR1 is SGHRS and CDR2 is YFSETQ. V lost 2 bases and J lost 4; bases outside the gene matches: 16. CDR3 in amino acids: CASSLQLSGTSGGARETQYF. For the CDR3, the DNA is TGCGCCAGCAGCTTACAGCTCTCCGGGACTAGCGGGGGAGCGCGAGAGACCCAGTACTTC. The complete variable domain, with remaining parts taken from reference TRBV5-1 and TRBJ2-5, reads KAGVTQTPRYLIKTRGQQVTLSCSPISGHRSVSWYQQTPGQGLQFLFEYFSETQRNKGNFPGRFSGRQFSNSRSEMNVSTLELGDSALYLCASSLQLSGTSGGARETQYFGPGTRLLVL.

V is TRBV7-2 and J is TRBJ2-1, with 7 bases aligning to TRBD1. The CDR3 consists of 13 residues. The V segment lost 5 bases and the J segment 6 bases; nucleotides outside the gene matches: 4. Germline V gene lookup returns CDR1 SGHTA and CDR2 FQGNSA. This CDR3 reads CASSRTGINEQFF. DNA for the CDR3: TGTGCCAGCAGCCGGACAGGAATCAATGAGCAGTTCTTC.

This chain uses TRBV5-1 with TRBJ1-2; D may be TRBD1 (6 bases). V was trimmed by 1 base and J by 7 bases, leaving 11 bases between them. Germline assignment: CDR1 SGHRS and CDR2 YFSETQ. The length of the CDR3 is 13 residues. The CDR3 is CASSLLGAGGYTF. Written as DNA, the CDR3 is TGCGCCAGCAGCTTGCTGGGGGCGGGTGGCTACACCTTC.

This clonotype was counted many times. The chain couples TRBV5-1 to TRBJ1-1, with D perhaps TRBD1 (6 bases). This CDR3 contains 15 residues. The V and J ends lost 0 bases and 0 bases respectively, with 9 bases between them. The germline V gene has CDR1 SGHRS and CDR2 YFSETQ. The CDR3 region is CASSLDRVLNTEAFF. CDR3 coding DNA: TGCGCCAGCAGCTTGGACAGGGTCCTGAACACTGAAGCTTTCTTT.

This clonotype has a count of ten or more. The chain carries TRBV5-1 and TRBJ2-1; 8 nucleotides match TRBD1. This CDR3 contains 15 residues. Germline V gene sequence: CDR1 SGHRS, CDR2 YFSETQ. After removal of 5 bases from V and 5 bases from J, the junction contained 9 bases not matched to a gene. CDR3 sequence: CASSSSGTGNNEQFF. CDR3 sequence (DNA): TGCGCCAGCAGTAGTTCCGGGACAGGCAACAATGAGCAGTTCTTC.

This clonotype showed up many times. This chain connects TRBV5-1 to TRBJ2-2, with 7 bases matching TRBD1. CDR1 SGHRS and CDR2 YFSETQ come from the germline V gene. V lost 4 bases, J lost 2 bases, and 5 bases stayed unmatched. CDR3 size: 15 residues. CDR3 nucleotide sequence: TGCGCCAGCAGCAAGGGACAGCAAAACACCGGGGAGCTGTTTTTT. Translating it yields CASSKGQQNTGELFF.

There are many counts of this clonotype. The genes are TRBV5-1 and TRBJ1-5, with D perhaps matching TRBD1 (5 bases). This CDR3 has 17 residues. Germline V gives CDR1 SGHRS, CDR2 YFSETQ. V was clipped by 4 bases and J by 2 bases, with 19 bases between them. CDR3 sequence: CASSPSSAGVGNQPQHF. The CDR3 DNA reads as TGCGCCAGCAGCCCATCGTCTGCGGGGGTTGGCAATCAGCCCCAGCATTTT. Full variable domain (rest looked up from reference TRBV5-1 and TRBJ1-5): KAGVTQTPRYLIKTRGQQVTLSCSPISGHRSVSWYQQTPGQGLQFLFEYFSETQRNKGNFPGRFSGRQFSNSRSEMNVSTLELGDSALYLCASSPSSAGVGNQPQHFGDGTRLSIL.

The V and J genes are TRBV27 and TRBJ2-7, with D perhaps matching TRBD2 (6 bases). Trimming removed 7 bases from V and 5 bases from J, with 15 bases in between. The CDR3 spans 13 residues. Germline loops: CDR1 MNHEY, CDR2 SMNVEV (reference sequence). CDR3: CASNSPGGDEQYF. The CDR3 DNA is TGTGCCAGCAACTCACCAGGCGGGGACGAGCAGTACTTC.

The chain has TRBV27 and TRBJ2-3; no clear D gene. V was shortened by 2 bases and J by 6 bases, with 18 bases between the two germline ends. There are 16 residues in the CDR3. CDR1 and CDR2 (germline): MNHEY, SMNVEV (reference sequence). The DNA of the CDR3 is TGTGCCAGCAGTTTAGGTTCTGCTAGTATTATTGATACGCAGTATTTT. Its protein is CASSLGSASIIDTQYF.

The rearrangement uses TRBV3-1 and TRBJ1-2; tentative D call: TRBD1 (5 bases). This CDR3 is 12 amino acids long. Deletions cut 3 bases from V and 8 bases from J, with 10 bases between. Germline V gives CDR1 LGHDT, CDR2 YNNKEL (reference sequence). The CDR3 loop reads CASSHRGVGYTF. In nucleotides, the CDR3 is TGTGCCAGCAGCCATCGAGGGGTCGGCTACACCTTC.

This clonotype was picked up many times. The chain recombines TRBV11-1 with TRBJ2-2; 11 bases align to TRBD2. The germline V gene has CDR1 SGHAT and CDR2 FQDESV (reference sequence). This CDR3 spans 15 amino acids. The V segment lost 6 bases and the J segment 4 bases; nucleotides outside the gene matches: 4. This chain's CDR3 is CASRASGGTTGELFF. CDR3 bases: TGTGCCAGCAGAGCTAGCGGGGGGACCACCGGGGAGCTGTTTTTT.

This clonotype was counted many times. The chain joins TRBV6-4 to TRBJ2-5, with 13 positions matching TRBD2. CDR3 length equals 16 residues. V lost 6 bases, J lost 5 bases, and 9 bases stayed unmatched. CDR1 is MRHNA, CDR2 SNTAGT, per germline. CDR3 protein: CASSESGLAGVETQYF. The CDR3 nucleotides are TGTGCCAGCAGCGAAAGTGGACTAGCGGGGGTGGAGACCCAGTACTTC.

The V gene is TRBV7-9, the J gene TRBJ1-1; D is unclear. CDR3 length equals 13 residues. Germline V gene data show CDR1 as SEHNR and CDR2 as FQNEAQ (reference sequence). V shed 5 bases and J shed 8 bases, with 15 bases lying between them. CDR3 sequence: CASSVGPNIEAFF. CDR3 DNA sequence: TGTGCCAGCAGCGTCGGGCCAAACATAGAAGCTTTCTTT. Variable domain in full (rest from reference TRBV7-9 and TRBJ1-1): DTGVSQNPRHKITKRGQNVTFRCDPISEHNRLYWYRQTLGQGPEFLTYFQNEAQLEKSRLLSDRFSAERPKGSFSTLEIQRTEQGDSAMYLCASSVGPNIEAFFGQGTRLTVV.

This clonotype has a handful of counts. This chain joins TRBV27 and TRBJ1-2, with a weak D call TRBD1 (5 bases). This CDR3 region has 13 residues. V gave up 6 bases and J gave up 2 bases, with 10 bases separating them. The germline V gene has CDR1 MNHEY and CDR2 SMNVEV (reference sequence). The CDR3 bases are TGTGCCAGCAGAGACAGTCTGAACTATGGCTACACCTTC. The encoded protein is CASRDSLNYGYTF.

This clonotype was seen many times. The J gene is TRBJ1-4, the V gene TRBV2; no clear D. Germline CDR1 SNHLY, CDR2 FYNNEI. Between the trimmed V and J ends, which lost 1 base and 3 bases, there was a span of 9 bases. CDR3 length: 15 amino acids. In nucleotides, the CDR3 is TGTGCCAGCAGTGAAGAGAGGGATCCTAATGAAAAACTGTTTTTT. This codes for CASSEERDPNEKLFF.

This clonotype turned up a few times. V usage is TRBV20-1 and J usage is TRBJ2-7; 10 nucleotides align to TRBD2. This CDR3 has 14 amino acids. The V gene end was trimmed by 0 bases and the J gene end by 7 bases; junction bases not matched to a gene: 6. The germline V gene encodes CDR1 DFQATT and CDR2 SNEGSKA (reference sequence). The CDR3: CSARELAGVGEQYF. DNA for the CDR3: TGCAGTGCTAGAGAGCTAGCGGGGGTCGGAGAGCAGTACTTC.

This clonotype has ten or more counts. CDR3 bases: TGTGCCAGCAGGACAGTGAATTCACCCCTCCACTTT. This codes for CASRTVNSPLHF. The chain combines TRBV6-2 or TRBV6-3 with TRBJ1-6, with D possibly matching TRBD1 (5 bases). CDR1 and CDR2 (germline): MNHEY, SVGEGT. CDR3 length: 12 amino acids. V shed 6 bases and J shed 7 bases, with 7 bases lying between them.

This clonotype occurred many times. V usage is TRBV12-3 or TRBV12-4 and J usage is TRBJ1-4; D not resolved. The CDR3 is 12 amino acids. Trimming took 6 bases from V and 8 from J, leaving 10 bases between them. The CDR3 coding sequence is TGTGCCAGCAGCCCTCGTCGGGAAAAACTGTTTTTT. Encoded protein: CASSPRREKLFF.

This clonotype came up a few times. The chain carries TRBV20-1 and TRBJ2-3; unclear D gene. Trimming removed 2 bases at V and 6 bases at J, with 12 bases between. The germline V gene has CDR1 DFQATT and CDR2 SNEGSKA (reference sequence). CDR3 length: 13 amino acids. The CDR3 reads CSARPPTRDTQYF. Written as DNA, the CDR3 is TGCAGTGCTAGACCCCCCACGCGGGATACGCAGTATTTT.